This T cell receptor beta chain emerged from a study of blood T cells in healthy people across ages. The amount of total RNA extracted per sample was at least 5.5 micrograms. Remarks on this clonotype: Its matching antigen is unknown.

Sample-barcoded 5' priming and a J-beta primer mix drove a second PCR of roughly 6 to 12 cycles. TCRdb reprocessed the 5' RACE reads with MiXCR, giving one entry per CDR3 protein. Among more than 650,000 distinct CDR3 sequences listed, roughly 50% were seen once. Study conclusions and caveats: Naive CD4+ cells and diversity were both higher in long-lived donors than in aged donors.

Sequencing input: blood. This sequence was found in a man aged 80 or over in good health.

The CDR3 DNA follows: TGCAGTGTTCTCGTTATTAATGAAAAACTGTTTTTT. Encoded protein: CSVLVINEKLFF. The rearrangement joins TRBV20-1 to TRBJ1-4; D is uncertain. V was pared by 7 bases and J by 4 bases, with 10 bases between. This CDR3 region has 12 residues. Germline CDR1 DFQATT, CDR2 SNEGSKA (reference sequence).